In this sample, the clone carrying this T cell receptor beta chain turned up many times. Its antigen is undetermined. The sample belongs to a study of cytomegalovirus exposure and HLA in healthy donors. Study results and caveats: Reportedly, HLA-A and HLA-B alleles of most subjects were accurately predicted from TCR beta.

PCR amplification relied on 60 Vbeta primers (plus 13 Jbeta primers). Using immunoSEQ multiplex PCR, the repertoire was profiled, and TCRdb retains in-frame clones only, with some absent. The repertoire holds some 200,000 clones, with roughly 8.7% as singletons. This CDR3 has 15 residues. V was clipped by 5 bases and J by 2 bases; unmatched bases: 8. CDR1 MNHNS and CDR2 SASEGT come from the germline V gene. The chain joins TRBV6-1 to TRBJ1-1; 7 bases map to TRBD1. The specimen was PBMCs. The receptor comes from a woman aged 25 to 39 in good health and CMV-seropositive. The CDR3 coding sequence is TGTGCCAGCAGTATCAAAGGGGGCGGCAACACTGAAGCTTTCTTT. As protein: CASSIKGGGNTEAFF.